A selection of T cell receptor beta chains follows, all from one sample in a study of blood T cell repertoires in COVID-19. The protocol was immunoSEQ multiplex PCR, while the TCRdb copy is restricted to in-frame clones and leaves out a portion. The sample records about 150,000 clones, around 81% being singletons. Sequences were obtained from peripheral blood. The receptors were sampled from a man in his sixties or seventies who had recovered from COVID-19. The CDR3 runs from the conserved cysteine through the conserved F or W. The D gene is left open where the match is weak. For some rows the clone size is stated as once, few or many, or as a class when expanded; others skip it.

j_gene,d_gene,abundance,v_gene,CDR3aa,CDR3nt
TRBJ2-1,-,-,TRBV3-1/TRBV3-2,CASSQDLTAYNEQFF,TGTGCCAGCAGCCAAGATTTGACTGCTTACAATGAGCAGTTCTTC
TRBJ2-5,TRBD1,-,TRBV5-1,CASARDSFQETQYF,TGCGCCAGCGCAAGGGACAGCTTTCAAGAGACCCAGTACTTC
TRBJ1-1,TRBD1,-,TRBV29-1,CSAADRATLKKAEAFF,TGCAGCGCTGCGGACAGGGCGACCCTGAAAAAGGCTGAAGCTTTCTTT
TRBJ2-7,-,-,TRBV12-3/TRBV12-4,CASSQMGDEQYF,TGTGCCAGCTCACAGATGGGAGACGAGCAGTACTTC
TRBJ1-4,-,-,TRBV10-2,CASKRQNDWNEKLFF,TGCGCCAGCAAACGGCAGAACGACTGGAATGAAAAACTGTTTTTT
TRBJ1-2,-,-,TRBV6-5,CASSYSRGGGYGYTF,TGTGCCAGCAGTTACTCACGCGGTGGTGGCTATGGCTACACCTTC
TRBJ1-4,-,-,TRBV7-9,CASSFREVEKLFF,TGTGCCAGCAGCTTCAGGGAAGTAGAAAAACTGTTTTTT
TRBJ2-1,TRBD2,-,TRBV3-1/TRBV3-2,CASSQPSGISSYNEQFF,TGTGCCAGCAGCCAACCTAGCGGTATTTCCTCCTACAATGAGCAGTTCTTC
TRBJ1-4,-,-,TRBV5-4,CASSWTGSIAGDEKLFF,TGTGCCAGCAGCTGGACGGGATCCATCGCCGGGGATGAAAAACTGTTTTTT
TRBJ2-7,-,-,TRBV5-1,CASSFEGGYEQYF,TGCGCCAGCAGCTTTGAGGGTGGGTACGAGCAGTACTTC
TRBJ2-1,-,-,TRBV3-1/TRBV3-2,CASSQDQTRNNEQFF,TGTGCCAGCAGCCAAGATCAGACTAGAAACAATGAGCAGTTCTTC
TRBJ2-3,-,-,TRBV12-3/TRBV12-4,CASSLNSADTQYF,TGTGCCAGCAGTTTGAACTCAGCGGATACGCAGTATTTT
TRBJ2-1,-,-,TRBV6-5,CASSPGDRWDEQFF,TGTGCCAGCAGCCCGGGGGACAGATGGGATGAGCAGTTCTTC
TRBJ2-7,-,-,TRBV9,CASSVGYGEYYEQYF,TGTGCCAGCAGCGTAGGGTACGGGGAATACTACGAGCAGTACTTC
TRBJ2-1,TRBD2,few,TRBV2,CASSGSGRAPPPEQFF,TGTGCCAGCAGTGGAAGCGGGAGGGCCCCTCCCCCGGAGCAGTTCTTC
TRBJ2-7,TRBD2,-,TRBV27,CASSSRGSGSREQYF,TGTGCCAGCAGTTCCCGCGGTAGCGGGAGCAGGGAGCAGTACTTC
TRBJ2-1,-,-,TRBV7-2,CASRWTLSGEQFF,TGTGCCAGCAGATGGACACTGTCGGGTGAGCAGTTCTTC
TRBJ1-5,-,-,TRBV6-1,CASSENMLQPQHF,TGTGCCAGCAGTGAAAATATGTTGCAGCCCCAGCATTTT
TRBJ1-4,TRBD1,-,TRBV29-1,CSVEAGGFEKLFF,TGCAGCGTTGAGGCAGGGGGTTTTGAAAAACTGTTTTTT
TRBJ1-6,TRBD1,few,TRBV27,CASSLGQGPINSPLHF,TGTGCCAGCAGTTTGGGACAGGGCCCAATTAATTCACCCCTCCACTTT
TRBJ2-1,-,-,TRBV12-3/TRBV12-4,CASSLGGEQFF,TGTGCCAGCAGTTTGGGCGGGGAGCAGTTCTTC
TRBJ1-1,-,-,TRBV7-6,CASSLVADSEAFF,TGTGCCAGCAGCTTAGTGGCGGATTCTGAAGCTTTCTTT
TRBJ2-7,-,once,TRBV5-5,CASSLQGVAGEQYF,TGTGCCAGCAGCTTGCAGGGGGTAGCGGGGGAGCAGTACTTC
TRBJ1-2,-,-,TRBV12-3/TRBV12-4,CASRYRALDGYTF,TGTGCCAGCAGGTACAGGGCCCTAGATGGCTACACCTTC
TRBJ1-4,-,-,TRBV5-1,CASSLDTQVNEKLFF,TGCGCCAGCAGCTTGGACACGCAGGTTAATGAAAAACTGTTTTTT
TRBJ2-3,TRBD2,-,TRBV7-9,CASSRLAVTDTQYF,TGTGCCAGCAGCAGGCTAGCGGTCACAGATACGCAGTATTTT
TRBJ2-1,-,-,TRBV6-2/TRBV6-3,CASSYSANNEQFF,TGTGCCAGCAGTTACTCGGCAAACAATGAGCAGTTCTTC
TRBJ1-2,-,-,TRBV3-1/TRBV3-2,CASSPPGVPGYTF,TGTGCCAGCAGCCCCCCGGGGGTCCCTGGCTACACCTTC
TRBJ1-1,TRBD1,-,TRBV6-5,CASSCYRDRECTEAFF,TGTGCCAGCAGTTGCTACCGGGACAGGGAGTGCACTGAAGCTTTCTTT
TRBJ2-3,TRBD2,-,TRBV3-1/TRBV3-2,CASSLSGGPRLYF,TGTGCCAGCAGCCTTAGCGGGGGTCCCCGACTGTATTTT
TRBJ2-3,TRBD2,-,TRBV5-6,CASSPWGLAGDTQYF,TGTGCCAGCAGCCCGTGGGGACTAGCGGGAGATACGCAGTATTTT
TRBJ2-1,TRBD1,-,TRBV9,CASSETLTGSSYNEQFF,TGTGCCAGCAGCGAAACATTGACAGGGAGCTCCTACAATGAGCAGTTCTTC
TRBJ2-1,-,-,TRBV28,CASSFWGENEQFF,TGTGCCAGCAGTTTTTGGGGGGAGAATGAGCAGTTCTTC
TRBJ2-7,-,-,TRBV7-8,CASRYGRGGTYEQYF,TGTGCCAGCAGATATGGGCGGGGAGGTACCTACGAGCAGTACTTC
TRBJ2-7,TRBD1,-,TRBV7-9,CASSLKTNIGRQGLGEQYF,TGTGCCAGCAGCTTAAAAACTAACATAGGTCGACAGGGCCTGGGGGAGCAGTACTTC
TRBJ1-5,-,-,TRBV19,CASRGPPSQPQHF,TGTGCCAGTAGGGGGCCCCCCAGTCAGCCCCAGCATTTT
TRBJ1-3,TRBD1,-,TRBV10-3,CAISTIPGQGVGNTIYF,TGTGCCATCAGCACTATCCCGGGACAGGGGGTTGGAAACACCATATATTTT
TRBJ1-3,-,-,TRBV29-1,CSVGGAGNTIYF,TGCAGCGTTGGGGGGGCTGGAAACACCATATATTTT
TRBJ1-5,-,-,TRBV6-5,CASRTVNQPQHF,TGTGCCAGCAGGACAGTCAATCAGCCCCAGCATTTT
TRBJ1-2,-,-,TRBV6-5,CASSVGVLKGYTF,TGTGCCAGCAGCGTAGGGGTGTTGAAGGGCTACACCTTC
TRBJ1-2,TRBD1,once,TRBV5-1,CASYSPGQSNYGYTF,TGCGCCAGCTACAGTCCGGGACAGTCTAACTATGGCTACACCTTC